These T cell receptor beta chains were read from a single sample in a study of T cell changes during pregnancy in multiple sclerosis. This table comes from immunoSEQ multiplex PCR, and its TCRdb copy is limited to in-frame clones, with some not included. In the table there are approximately 52,000 clones, 85% to 95% of which are singletons. Sequencing was performed on CD4+ T cells from peripheral blood mononuclear cells, taken in the third trimester of pregnancy. These receptors all come from a female donor with multiple sclerosis, enrolled in a pregnancy study. CDR3s include the opening cysteine and the closing phenylalanine or tryptophan. D genes are given only for firm matches. Some rows mark clone size as missing; the rest say once, few, many or name a class of expanded clone.

v_gene: TRBV7-3
d_gene: TRBD2
abundance: -
j_gene: TRBJ2-5
CDR3aa: CASSLYGGGAGETQYF
CDR3nt: TGTGCCAGCAGCTTATATGGGGGGGGAGCGGGGGAGACCCAGTACTTC

v_gene: TRBV19
d_gene: TRBD2
abundance: -
j_gene: TRBJ2-6
CDR3aa: CASSATSGSGGANVLTF
CDR3nt: TGTGCCAGTAGCGCGACTAGCGGGAGCGGTGGGGCCAACGTCCTGACTTTC

v_gene: TRBV7-8
d_gene: -
abundance: -
j_gene: TRBJ1-1
CDR3aa: CASSSLSGNTEAFF
CDR3nt: TGTGCCAGCAGCTCCTTGTCCGGGAACACTGAAGCTTTCTTT

v_gene: TRBV5-1
d_gene: TRBD1
abundance: once
j_gene: TRBJ2-5
CDR3aa: CASRWTGRETQYF
CDR3nt: TGCGCCAGCAGGTGGACAGGGCGAGAGACCCAGTACTTC

v_gene: TRBV7-2
d_gene: -
abundance: -
j_gene: TRBJ2-7
CDR3aa: CASSSPRGIAYEQYF
CDR3nt: TGTGCCAGCAGCTCACCAAGGGGTATCGCCTACGAGCAGTACTTC

v_gene: TRBV5-4
d_gene: TRBD1
abundance: -
j_gene: TRBJ1-1
CDR3aa: CASRRGQGRLNTEAFF
CDR3nt: TGTGCCAGCAGACGCGGACAGGGGCGATTGAACACTGAAGCTTTCTTT

v_gene: TRBV2
d_gene: TRBD1
abundance: -
j_gene: TRBJ1-4
CDR3aa: CASSEWGQGRQEKLFF
CDR3nt: TGTGCCAGCAGTGAATGGGGACAGGGGAGACAGGAAAAACTGTTTTTT

v_gene: TRBV2
d_gene: -
abundance: -
j_gene: TRBJ2-5
CDR3aa: CASSELSQQETQYF
CDR3nt: TGTGCCAGCAGTGAATTGTCACAGCAAGAGACCCAGTACTTC

v_gene: TRBV19
d_gene: TRBD2
abundance: -
j_gene: TRBJ2-1
CDR3aa: CASRGTSGKDEQFF
CDR3nt: TGTGCCAGTAGAGGGACTAGCGGGAAAGATGAGCAGTTCTTC

v_gene: TRBV19
d_gene: TRBD2
abundance: -
j_gene: TRBJ2-2
CDR3aa: CASSRQLAELSGELFF
CDR3nt: TGTGCCAGTAGTCGTCAACTAGCGGAGTTGTCCGGGGAGCTGTTTTTT

v_gene: TRBV2
d_gene: TRBD2
abundance: -
j_gene: TRBJ2-5
CDR3aa: CASSAQFGRVGETQYF
CDR3nt: TGTGCCAGCAGTGCGCAGTTCGGGAGGGTTGGGGAGACCCAGTACTTC

v_gene: TRBV6-5
d_gene: TRBD1
abundance: -
j_gene: TRBJ2-3
CDR3aa: CASSGTGTLTDTQYF
CDR3nt: TGTGCCAGCAGCGGGACAGGGACCCTCACAGATACGCAGTATTTT

v_gene: TRBV5-4
d_gene: -
abundance: -
j_gene: TRBJ1-1
CDR3aa: CASSAAAMNTEAFF
CDR3nt: TGTGCCAGCAGCGCTGCAGCGATGAACACTGAAGCTTTCTTT

v_gene: TRBV7-2
d_gene: -
abundance: -
j_gene: TRBJ2-1
CDR3aa: CASSLESYNEQFF
CDR3nt: TGTGCCAGCAGTCTGGAGTCCTACAATGAGCAGTTCTTC

v_gene: TRBV4-1
d_gene: -
abundance: -
j_gene: TRBJ1-1
CDR3aa: CASSQVDMGLGMNTEAFF
CDR3nt: TGCGCCAGCAGCCAAGTGGATATGGGACTAGGAATGAACACTGAAGCTTTCTTT

v_gene: TRBV15
d_gene: -
abundance: -
j_gene: TRBJ1-1
CDR3aa: CATSVSHRAPNTEAFF
CDR3nt: TGTGCCACCAGCGTCTCCCACAGAGCACCCAACACTGAAGCTTTCTTT

v_gene: TRBV7-9
d_gene: -
abundance: -
j_gene: TRBJ2-1
CDR3aa: CASNPGHPWPYNEQFF
CDR3nt: TGTGCCAGCAACCCGGGACACCCGTGGCCCTACAATGAGCAGTTCTTC

v_gene: TRBV5-1
d_gene: TRBD1
abundance: -
j_gene: TRBJ1-1
CDR3aa: CASSWTGASVLGTEAFF
CDR3nt: TGCGCCAGCAGTTGGACAGGGGCTTCCGTTCTCGGCACTGAAGCTTTCTTT

v_gene: TRBV9
d_gene: -
abundance: -
j_gene: TRBJ1-6
CDR3aa: CASSVGSLRGDNSPLHF
CDR3nt: TGTGCCAGCAGCGTAGGGTCCCTAAGGGGTGATAATTCACCCCTCCACTTT

v_gene: TRBV10-2
d_gene: -
abundance: -
j_gene: TRBJ1-1
CDR3aa: CASKEPAGGGARTEAFF
CDR3nt: TGCGCCAGCAAAGAACCGGCCGGTGGGGGGGCCCGGACTGAAGCTTTCTTT

v_gene: TRBV7-9
d_gene: TRBD2
abundance: -
j_gene: TRBJ2-7
CDR3aa: CASSSQKVPGRASYEQYF
CDR3nt: TGTGCCAGCAGCTCCCAAAAGGTCCCAGGGAGGGCCTCCTACGAGCAGTACTTC

v_gene: TRBV30
d_gene: -
abundance: -
j_gene: TRBJ2-5
CDR3aa: CAWSSRGAETQYF
CDR3nt: TGTGCCTGGAGTTCCCGTGGGGCCGAGACCCAGTACTTC